These 23 T cell receptor beta chains originate from one sample sequenced in a study of blood T cell repertoires in COVID-19. This table comes from immunoSEQ multiplex PCR, and its TCRdb copy is limited to in-frame clones, with some not included. Of some 160,000 clones listed, around four fifths are singletons. Source material: peripheral blood. These receptors were taken from a woman of 80 years or more with COVID-19, enrolled during active disease.

The genes are TRBV6-5 and TRBJ1-2, with TRBD1 matching over 7 bases. The CDR3 is 13 residues long. Trimming removed 4 bases from V and 6 bases from J; junction bases left unmatched: 5. Germline V gene lookup returns CDR1 MNHEY and CDR2 SVGAGI. The CDR3 DNA is TGTGCCAGCAGTTCACGACAGGGTGATGGCTACACCTTC. It translates to CASSSRQGDGYTF.

This chain uses TRBV5-1 with TRBJ2-5; weak D call: TRBD1 (6 bases). The germline gives CDR1 SGHRS, CDR2 YFSETQ. V was clipped by 4 bases and J by 5 bases, with 12 bases between them. CDR3 length: 13 amino acids. The CDR3 bases are TGCGCCAGCAGCCTACAGGGTTCGGAGACCCAGTACTTC. Residues: CASSLQGSETQYF.

This chain links TRBV3-1 (or the pseudogene TRBV3-2) with TRBJ2-1; unclear D gene. The germline V gene encodes CDR1 LGHDT and CDR2 YNNKEL (reference sequence). Trimming shortened V by 1 base and J by 0 bases, and 10 bases separated the two germline ends. CDR3 length equals 16 residues. The CDR3 region is CASSQAGPNSYNEQFF. The CDR3 region has the DNA TGTGCCAGCAGCCAAGCGGGTCCCAACTCCTACAATGAGCAGTTCTTC.

V usage is TRBV3-1 (or the pseudogene TRBV3-2) and J usage is TRBJ2-7, with a possible D match to TRBD2 (7 bases). CDR1 is LGHDT and CDR2 is YNNKEL in the germline V gene (reference sequence). The CDR3 loop spans 21 amino acids. The V gene lost 2 bases and the J gene lost 4 bases, with 33 bases spanning the gap. Here the CDR3 DNA reads TGTGCCAGCAGCCAATTAGTCGGGCCTAGCGGTTGGGGGGGGGCCCCGTACGAGCAGTACTTC. Translation: CASSQLVGPSGWGGAPYEQYF.

The rearrangement links TRBV10-3 to TRBJ2-5; a weak D match, TRBD2 (5 bases). The CDR3 is 13 residues long. Germline V gene data show CDR1 as ENHRY and CDR2 as SYGVKD. Trimming removed 6 bases from V and 1 base from J, with 9 bases in between. This CDR3 is CAISRGVQETQYF. In DNA, the CDR3 is TGTGCCATCAGCCGGGGTGTCCAAGAGACCCAGTACTTC.

At least ten counts were recorded for this clone. The chain links TRBV28 to TRBJ2-7; 11 bases agree with TRBD2. V lost 0 bases to trimming and J lost 6 bases; unmatched junction nucleotides: 10. CDR1 and CDR2 from the germline V gene are MDHEN and SYDVKM. This CDR3 has 17 amino acids. The CDR3 loop is CASSLWSLAGGPGEQYF. The CDR3 DNA sequence: TGTGCCAGCAGTTTATGGTCATTAGCGGGAGGGCCTGGCGAGCAGTACTTC.

V usage is TRBV5-1 and J usage is TRBJ1-4; D gene unclear. Germline V gives CDR1 SGHRS, CDR2 YFSETQ. Trimming pared 3 bases from V and 2 bases from J, leaving 11 bases between. This CDR3 comprises 15 residues. DNA of the CDR3: TGCGCCAGCAGCTCCGGATACGGGACTAATGAAAAACTGTTTTTT. Translation gives CASSSGYGTNEKLFF.

This chain joins TRBV2 and TRBJ2-5; 9 positions agree with TRBD2. With V trimmed by 1 base and J by 5 bases, 5 bases remained unmatched. Per the germline V gene, CDR1 is SNHLY and CDR2 is FYNNEI. CDR3 length equals 15 residues. Here the CDR3 reads CASSEGPAGGETQYF. The CDR3 DNA follows: TGTGCCAGCAGTGAAGGGCCAGCGGGGGGTGAGACCCAGTACTTC.

CDR3 sequence (DNA): TGTGCCAGCAGCCAAGCAGGGTTCCATAGTACAAACACCATATATTTT. Translated, it gives CASSQAGFHSTNTIYF. The chain uses TRBV14 and TRBJ1-3, with a tentative D call TRBD1 (5 bases). V was trimmed by 1 base and J by 6 bases, leaving 16 bases between them. This CDR3 spans 16 amino acids. CDR1 is SGHDN and CDR2 is FVKESK in the germline V gene.

The rearrangement links TRBV5-1 to TRBJ1-5; D might be TRBD1 (5 bases). V lost 1 base and J 5 bases, leaving 16 bases between the germline ends. CDR3 length: 16 residues. Germline V gives CDR1 SGHRS, CDR2 YFSETQ. In DNA form, the CDR3 reads TGCGCCAGCAGCTTGATGGGGCAGGGCGGGGATCAGCCCCAGCATTTT. Protein sequence: CASSLMGQGGDQPQHF.

The rearrangement links TRBV5-1 to TRBJ2-7, with a possible D match to TRBD1 (7 bases). The length of the CDR3 is 14 residues. Germline assignment: CDR1 SGHRS and CDR2 YFSETQ. V lost 4 bases to trimming and J lost 3 bases, with 14 bases between them. The CDR3 spells CASSAGQIYYEQYF. The CDR3 coding sequence is TGCGCCAGCAGCGCGGGACAGATCTACTACGAGCAGTACTTC.

The table lists this clone with a few counts. The chain couples TRBV5-6 to TRBJ2-7; 9 bases match TRBD1. Germline values: CDR1 SGHDT, CDR2 YYEEEE. CDR3 length: 13 residues. With V trimmed by 4 bases and J by 3 bases, 2 bases remained unmatched. The CDR3, as DNA: TGTGCCAGCAGCATGGGACAGGGCTACGAGCAGTACTTC. The encoded protein is CASSMGQGYEQYF.

The chain recombines TRBV5-1 with TRBJ2-2; tentatively, D is TRBD1 (5 bases). The CDR3 totals 15 residues. Per the germline V gene, CDR1 is SGHRS and CDR2 is YFSETQ. The V end lost 2 bases, the J end lost 4 bases, and 12 bases lay between the germline ends. The DNA for the CDR3 is TGCGCCAGCAGCTTAAGGGGTTCGGGCACCGGGGAGCTGTTTTTT. This translates into CASSLRGSGTGELFF.

J is TRBJ1-5 and V is TRBV6-2 or TRBV6-3; TRBD1 matches at 7 bases. Looked up from germline, CDR1 is MNHEY and CDR2 is SVGEGT. This CDR3 is built from 17 residues. J was trimmed by 1 base and V by 2 bases; bases with no gene match: 8. Here the CDR3 reads CASSYNAQGISNQPQHF. The CDR3 bases are TGTGCCAGCAGTTACAATGCACAGGGGATCAGCAATCAGCCCCAGCATTTT.

V usage is TRBV20-1 and J usage is TRBJ2-3; D may be TRBD2 (6 bases). The CDR3 extends over 11 amino acids. Trimming cost V 5 bases and J 10 bases, with 13 bases left between them. Germline-derived CDR1 and CDR2 are DFQATT and SNEGSKA (reference sequence). The CDR3 sequence: CSAWGLPAQYF. In DNA, the CDR3 is TGCAGTGCTTGGGGACTGCCTGCGCAGTATTTT.

CDR3: CASSWGQRAVSNEKLFF. CDR3 coding DNA: TGTGCCAGCAGCTGGGGCCAGCGGGCGGTTTCTAATGAAAAACTGTTTTTT. The chain combines TRBV5-6 with TRBJ1-4; maybe TRBD1 (5 bases). V dropped 3 bases and J dropped 3 bases, with 18 bases sitting between them. The CDR3 has 17 amino acids. Germline loops: CDR1 SGHDT, CDR2 YYEEEE.

A single count supports this clone. CDR3 bases: TGTGCCAGCAGCCAAGTAGAGGGTATAGGAGCTTTCTTT. Encoded protein: CASSQVEGIGAFF. The chain uses TRBV3-1 (or the pseudogene TRBV3-2) and TRBJ1-1, with D unresolved. Germline CDR1 and CDR2: LGHDT and YNNKEL (reference sequence). Trimming left V 1 base short and J 10 bases short, with 13 bases between. This CDR3 spans 13 amino acids.

The gene calls are TRBV5-6 and TRBJ1-1, with 7 bases lining up with TRBD1. Germline loops: CDR1 SGHDT, CDR2 YYEEEE. The CDR3 covers 18 residues. After removal of 2 bases from V and 0 bases from J, the junction contained 13 bases not matched to a gene. CDR3 region: CASSFRRDRMKMNTEAFF. Here the CDR3 DNA reads TGTGCCAGCAGCTTTCGCCGGGACAGAATGAAAATGAACACTGAAGCTTTCTTT.

This clone came up once. The chain carries TRBV4-1 and TRBJ2-7, with 7 bases fitting TRBD2. The CDR3 has 15 residues. CDR1 is MGHRA and CDR2 is YSYEKL in the germline V gene. V gave up 1 base and J gave up 2 bases; unmatched junction bases: 5. CDR3 nucleotides: TGCGCCAGCAGCCAAGCGGGAGGTTACCCCTACGAGCAGTACTTC. This encodes CASSQAGGYPYEQYF.

The chain joins TRBV3-1 (or the pseudogene TRBV3-2) to TRBJ2-7; a weak D match, TRBD1 (6 bases). In germline, CDR1 is LGHDT, CDR2 YNNKEL (reference sequence). The ends were cut back, 4 bases at V and 1 base at J, with 8 bases in the middle. This CDR3 is built from 13 residues. CDR3 sequence reads: CASSPTGSYEQYF. CDR3 DNA: TGTGCCAGCAGCCCGACAGGTTCCTACGAGCAGTACTTC.

V and J are TRBV5-1 and TRBJ2-1; 8 nucleotides line up with TRBD1. In germline, CDR1 is SGHRS, CDR2 YFSETQ. The CDR3 is 14 residues long. V was clipped by 4 bases and J by 4 bases; unmatched bases: 4. DNA for the CDR3: TGCGCCAGCAGCGAGGGACAGGAGTACAATGAGCAGTTCTTC. Translated, it gives CASSEGQEYNEQFF.

J is TRBJ1-4 and V is TRBV10-1; no firm D call. Trimming took off 4 bases at V and 0 bases at J, with 6 bases between the two ends. This CDR3 spans 14 amino acids. Per the germline V gene, CDR1 is WNHNN and CDR2 is SYGVQD (reference sequence). The CDR3 loop reads CASSVIATNEKLFF. In nucleotides, the CDR3 is TGCGCCAGCAGTGTAATTGCAACTAATGAAAAACTGTTTTTT.

This chain connects TRBV2 to TRBJ2-7, with TRBD2 matching over 11 bases. Trimming at V came to 2 bases and at J to 6 bases, leaving 21 bases not matched to a gene. The CDR3 totals 20 residues. CDR1 is SNHLY and CDR2 is FYNNEI in the germline V gene. CDR3 bases: TGTGCCAGCAGTGAAATGCTGACCGCCACTAGCGGGAGCGGGGTTGCCGAGCAGTACTTC. Translating gives CASSEMLTATSGSGVAEQYF.